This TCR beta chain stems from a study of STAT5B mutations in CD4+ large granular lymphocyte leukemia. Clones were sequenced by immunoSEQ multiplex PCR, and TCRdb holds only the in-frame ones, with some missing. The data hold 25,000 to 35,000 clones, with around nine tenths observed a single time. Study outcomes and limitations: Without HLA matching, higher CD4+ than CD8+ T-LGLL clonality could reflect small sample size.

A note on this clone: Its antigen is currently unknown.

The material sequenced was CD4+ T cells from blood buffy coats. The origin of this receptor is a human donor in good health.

The CDR3 DNA sequence: TGCGCCAGCAGCTTCCACTACGAGCAGTACTTC. Translation gives CASSFHYEQYF. This rearrangement joins TRBV5-1 to TRBJ2-7, with D uncertain. Germline loops: CDR1 SGHRS, CDR2 YFSETQ. The CDR3 runs 11 residues. The V gene lost 2 bases and the J gene lost 3 bases, with 3 bases spanning the gap.